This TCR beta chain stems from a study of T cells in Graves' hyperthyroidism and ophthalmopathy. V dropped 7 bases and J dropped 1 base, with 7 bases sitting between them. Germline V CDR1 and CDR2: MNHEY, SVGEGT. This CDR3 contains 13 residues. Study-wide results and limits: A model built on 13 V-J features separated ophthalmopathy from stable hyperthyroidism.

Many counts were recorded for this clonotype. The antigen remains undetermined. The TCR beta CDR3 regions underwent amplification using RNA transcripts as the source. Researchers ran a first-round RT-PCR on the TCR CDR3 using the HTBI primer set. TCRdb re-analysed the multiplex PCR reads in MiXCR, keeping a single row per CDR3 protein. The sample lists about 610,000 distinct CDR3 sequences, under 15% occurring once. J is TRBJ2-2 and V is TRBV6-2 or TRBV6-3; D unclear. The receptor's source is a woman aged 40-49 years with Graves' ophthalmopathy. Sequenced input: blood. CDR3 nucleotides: TGTGCCAGCACCGAGCAGAACACCGGGGAGCTGTTTTTT. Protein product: CASTEQNTGELFF.